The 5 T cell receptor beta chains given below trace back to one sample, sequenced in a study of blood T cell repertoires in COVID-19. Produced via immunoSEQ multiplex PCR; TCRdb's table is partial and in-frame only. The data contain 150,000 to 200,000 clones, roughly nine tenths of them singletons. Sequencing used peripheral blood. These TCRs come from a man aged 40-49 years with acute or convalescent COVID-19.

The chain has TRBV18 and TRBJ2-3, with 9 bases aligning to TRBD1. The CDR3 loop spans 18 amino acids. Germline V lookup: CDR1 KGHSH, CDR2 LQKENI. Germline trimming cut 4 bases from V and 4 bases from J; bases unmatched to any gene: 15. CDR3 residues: CASSLLYYPGQGADTQYF. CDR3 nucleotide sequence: TGTGCCAGCTCACTCCTGTACTACCCGGGACAGGGAGCAGATACGCAGTATTTT.

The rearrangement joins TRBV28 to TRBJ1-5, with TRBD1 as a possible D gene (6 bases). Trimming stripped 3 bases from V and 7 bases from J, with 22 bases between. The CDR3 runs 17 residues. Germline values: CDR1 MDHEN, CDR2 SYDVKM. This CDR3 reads CASSFGGGPGTRQPQHF. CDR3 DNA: TGTGCCAGCAGTTTCGGGGGGGGACCCGGGACACGCCAGCCCCAGCATTTT.

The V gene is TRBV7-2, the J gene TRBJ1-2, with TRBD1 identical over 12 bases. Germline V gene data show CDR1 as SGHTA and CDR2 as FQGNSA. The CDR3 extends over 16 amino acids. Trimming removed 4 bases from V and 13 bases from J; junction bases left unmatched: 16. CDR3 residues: CASSSGAGRDRGPGTF. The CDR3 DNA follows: TGTGCCAGCAGCTCTGGGGCAGGCCGGGACAGGGGGCCGGGCACCTTC.

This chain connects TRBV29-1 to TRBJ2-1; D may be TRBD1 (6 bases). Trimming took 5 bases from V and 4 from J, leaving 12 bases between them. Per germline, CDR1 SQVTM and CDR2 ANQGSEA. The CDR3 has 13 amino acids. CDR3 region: CSVRQATYNEQFF. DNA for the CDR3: TGCAGCGTTCGACAGGCAACTTACAATGAGCAGTTCTTC.

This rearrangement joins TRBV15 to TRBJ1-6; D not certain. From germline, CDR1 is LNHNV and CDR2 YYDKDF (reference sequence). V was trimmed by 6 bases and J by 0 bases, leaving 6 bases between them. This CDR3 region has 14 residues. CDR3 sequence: CATRESSYNSPLHF. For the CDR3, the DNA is TGTGCCACCAGGGAGAGCTCCTATAATTCACCCCTCCACTTT.